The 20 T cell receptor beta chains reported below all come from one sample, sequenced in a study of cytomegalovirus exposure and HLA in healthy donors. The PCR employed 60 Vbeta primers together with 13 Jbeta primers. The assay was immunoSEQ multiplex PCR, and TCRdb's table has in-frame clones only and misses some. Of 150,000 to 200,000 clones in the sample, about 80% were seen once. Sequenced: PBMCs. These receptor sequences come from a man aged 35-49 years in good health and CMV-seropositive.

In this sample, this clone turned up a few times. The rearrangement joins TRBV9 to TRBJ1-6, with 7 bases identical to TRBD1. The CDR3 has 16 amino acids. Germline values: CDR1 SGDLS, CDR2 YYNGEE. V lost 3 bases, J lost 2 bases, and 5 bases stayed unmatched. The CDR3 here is CASSEGQSAYNSPLHF. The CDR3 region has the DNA TGTGCCAGCAGCGAGGGACAGAGCGCCTATAATTCACCCCTCCACTTT.

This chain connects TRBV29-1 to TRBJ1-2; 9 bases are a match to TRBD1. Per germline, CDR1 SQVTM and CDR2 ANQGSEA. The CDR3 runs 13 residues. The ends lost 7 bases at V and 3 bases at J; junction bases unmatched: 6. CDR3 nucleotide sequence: TGCAGCGCTGGGACAGGGAGGGACTATGGCTACACCTTC. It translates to CSAGTGRDYGYTF.

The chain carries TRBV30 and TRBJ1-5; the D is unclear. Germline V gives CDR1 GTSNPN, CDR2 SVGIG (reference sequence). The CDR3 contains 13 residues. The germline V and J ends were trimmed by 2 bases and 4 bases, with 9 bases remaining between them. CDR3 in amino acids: CAWSLDINQPQHF. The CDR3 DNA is TGTGCCTGGAGTCTCGACATAAATCAGCCCCAGCATTTT.

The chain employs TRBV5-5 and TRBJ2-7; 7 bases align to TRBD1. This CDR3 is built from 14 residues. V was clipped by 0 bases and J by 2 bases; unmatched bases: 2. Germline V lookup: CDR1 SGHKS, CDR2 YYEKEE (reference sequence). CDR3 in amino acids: CASSLEGQPYEQYF. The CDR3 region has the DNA TGTGCCAGCAGCTTGGAGGGACAGCCCTACGAGCAGTACTTC.

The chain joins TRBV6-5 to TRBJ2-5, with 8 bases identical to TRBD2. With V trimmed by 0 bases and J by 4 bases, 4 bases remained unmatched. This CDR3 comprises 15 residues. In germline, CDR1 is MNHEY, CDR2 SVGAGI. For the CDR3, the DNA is TGTGCCAGCAGTTACTCGGCGGGGGGTTTAGAGACCCAGTACTTC. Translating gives CASSYSAGGLETQYF.

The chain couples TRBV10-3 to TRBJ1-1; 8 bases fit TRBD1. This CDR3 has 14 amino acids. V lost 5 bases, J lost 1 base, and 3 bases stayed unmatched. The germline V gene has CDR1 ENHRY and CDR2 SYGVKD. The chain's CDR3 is CAISNRGRNTEAFF. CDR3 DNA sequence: TGTGCCATCAGTAACAGGGGGAGGAACACTGAAGCTTTCTTT.

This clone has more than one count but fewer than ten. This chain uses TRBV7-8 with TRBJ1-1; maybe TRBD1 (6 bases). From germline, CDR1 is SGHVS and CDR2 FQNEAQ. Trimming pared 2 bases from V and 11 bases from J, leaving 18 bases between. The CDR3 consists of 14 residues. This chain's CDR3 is CASSLLLDREGAFF. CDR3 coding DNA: TGTGCCAGCAGCTTACTCCTGGACAGAGAAGGGGCTTTCTTT.

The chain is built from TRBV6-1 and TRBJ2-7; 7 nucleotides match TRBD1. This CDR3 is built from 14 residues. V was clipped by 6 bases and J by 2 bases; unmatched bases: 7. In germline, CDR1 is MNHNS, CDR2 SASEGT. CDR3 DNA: TGTGCCAGCAGGAAAGGGGACAGAACCTACGAGCAGTACTTC. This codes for CASRKGDRTYEQYF.

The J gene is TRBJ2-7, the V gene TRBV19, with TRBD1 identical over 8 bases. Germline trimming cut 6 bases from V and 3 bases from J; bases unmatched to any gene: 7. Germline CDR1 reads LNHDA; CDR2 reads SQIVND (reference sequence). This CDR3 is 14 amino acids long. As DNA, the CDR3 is TGTGCCAGTAGGATGACAGGGGATTACTACGAGCAGTACTTC. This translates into CASRMTGDYYEQYF. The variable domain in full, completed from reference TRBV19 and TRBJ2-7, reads DGGITQSPKYLFRKEGQNVTLSCEQNLNHDAMYWYRQDPGQGLRLIYYSQIVNDFQKGDIAEGYSVSREKKESFPLTVTSAQKNPTAFYLCASRMTGDYYEQYFGPGTRLTVT.

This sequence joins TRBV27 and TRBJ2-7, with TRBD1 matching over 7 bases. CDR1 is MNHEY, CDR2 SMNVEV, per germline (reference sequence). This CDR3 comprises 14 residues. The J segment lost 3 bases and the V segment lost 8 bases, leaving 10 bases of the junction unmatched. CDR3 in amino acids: CASLTPQGIYEQYF. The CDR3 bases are TGTGCCAGCCTTACCCCACAGGGGATCTACGAGCAGTACTTC.

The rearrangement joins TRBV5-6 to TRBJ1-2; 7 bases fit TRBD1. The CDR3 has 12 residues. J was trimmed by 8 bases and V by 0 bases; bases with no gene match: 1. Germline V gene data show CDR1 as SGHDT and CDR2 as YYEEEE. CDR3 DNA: TGTGCCAGCAGCTTGGCAGGGGGAGGCTACACCTTC. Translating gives CASSLAGGGYTF.

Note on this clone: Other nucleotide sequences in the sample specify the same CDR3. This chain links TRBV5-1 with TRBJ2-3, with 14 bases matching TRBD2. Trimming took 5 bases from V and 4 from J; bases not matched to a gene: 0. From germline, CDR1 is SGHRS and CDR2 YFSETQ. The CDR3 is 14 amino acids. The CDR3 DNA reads TGCGCCAGCAGGACTAGCGGGGGGGCAGATACGCAGTATTTT. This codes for CASRTSGGADTQYF. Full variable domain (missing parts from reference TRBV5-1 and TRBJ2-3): KAGVTQTPRYLIKTRGQQVTLSCSPISGHRSVSWYQQTPGQGLQFLFEYFSETQRNKGNFPGRFSGRQFSNSRSEMNVSTLELGDSALYLCASRTSGGADTQYFGPGTRLTVL.

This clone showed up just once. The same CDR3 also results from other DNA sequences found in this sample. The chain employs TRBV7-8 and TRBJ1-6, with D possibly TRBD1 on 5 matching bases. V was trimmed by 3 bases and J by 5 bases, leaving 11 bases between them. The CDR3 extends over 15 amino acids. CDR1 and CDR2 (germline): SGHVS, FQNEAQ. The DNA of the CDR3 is TGTGCCAGCAGCTTTTCCGGGGGTAATAATTCACCCCTCCACTTT. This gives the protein CASSFSGGNNSPLHF.

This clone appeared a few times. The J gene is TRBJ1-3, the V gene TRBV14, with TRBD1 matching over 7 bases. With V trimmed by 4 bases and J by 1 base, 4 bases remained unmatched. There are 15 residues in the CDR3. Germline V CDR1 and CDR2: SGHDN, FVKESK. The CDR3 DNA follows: TGTGCCAGCAGCCGACTGACAGGGTCTGGAAACACCATATATTTT. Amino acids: CASSRLTGSGNTIYF.

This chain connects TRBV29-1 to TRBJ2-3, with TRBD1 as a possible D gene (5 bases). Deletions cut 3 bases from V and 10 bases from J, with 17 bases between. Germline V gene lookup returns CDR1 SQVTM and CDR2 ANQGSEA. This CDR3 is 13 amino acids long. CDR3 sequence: CSVEAGSGRAQYF. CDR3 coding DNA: TGCAGCGTTGAGGCAGGGTCGGGTCGGGCGCAGTATTTT.

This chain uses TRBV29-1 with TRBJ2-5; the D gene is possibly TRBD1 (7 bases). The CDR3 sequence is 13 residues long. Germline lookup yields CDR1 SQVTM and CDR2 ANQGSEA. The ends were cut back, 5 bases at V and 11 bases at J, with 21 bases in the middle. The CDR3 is CSVRAGGYLGQYF. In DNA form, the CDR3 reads TGCAGCGTTCGGGCAGGGGGGTACCTCGGGCAGTACTTC. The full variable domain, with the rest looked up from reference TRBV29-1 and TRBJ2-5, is SAVISQKPSRDICQRGTSLTIQCQVDSQVTMMFWYRQQPGQSLTLIATANQGSEATYESGFVIDKFPISRPNLTFSTLTVSNMSPEDSSIYLCSVRAGGYLGQYFGPGTRLLVL.

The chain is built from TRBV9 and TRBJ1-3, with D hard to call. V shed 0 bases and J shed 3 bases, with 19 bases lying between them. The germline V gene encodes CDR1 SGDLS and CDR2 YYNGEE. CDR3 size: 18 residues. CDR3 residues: CASSVVEAVPTDGNTIYF. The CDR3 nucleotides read TGTGCCAGCAGCGTAGTTGAGGCGGTGCCGACGGATGGAAACACCATATATTTT.

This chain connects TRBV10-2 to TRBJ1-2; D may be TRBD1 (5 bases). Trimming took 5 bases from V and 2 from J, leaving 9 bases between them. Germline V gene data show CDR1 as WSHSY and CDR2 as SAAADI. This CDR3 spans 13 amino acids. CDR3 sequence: CASSQGNNYGYTF. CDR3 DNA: TGCGCCAGCAGTCAGGGAAACAACTATGGCTACACCTTC.

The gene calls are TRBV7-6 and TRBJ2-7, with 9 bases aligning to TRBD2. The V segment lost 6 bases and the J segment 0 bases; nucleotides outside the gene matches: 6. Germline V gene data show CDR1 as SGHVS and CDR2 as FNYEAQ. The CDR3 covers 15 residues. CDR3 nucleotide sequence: TGTGCCAGCAGTCCGAATAGCGGGAGCTCCTACGAGCAGTACTTC. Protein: CASSPNSGSSYEQYF. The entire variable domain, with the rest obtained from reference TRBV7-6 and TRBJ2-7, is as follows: GAGVSQSPRYKVTKRGQDVALRCDPISGHVSLYWYRQALGQGPEFLTYFNYEAQQDKSGLPNDRFSAERPEGSISTLTIQRTEQRDSAMYRCASSPNSGSSYEQYFGPGTRLTVT.

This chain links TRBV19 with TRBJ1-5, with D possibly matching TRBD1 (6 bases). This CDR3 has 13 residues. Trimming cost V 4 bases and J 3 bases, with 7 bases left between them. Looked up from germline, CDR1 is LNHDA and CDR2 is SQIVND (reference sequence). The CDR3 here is CASSRTVNQPQHF. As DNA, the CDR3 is TGTGCCAGTAGTAGGACAGTCAATCAGCCCCAGCATTTT.